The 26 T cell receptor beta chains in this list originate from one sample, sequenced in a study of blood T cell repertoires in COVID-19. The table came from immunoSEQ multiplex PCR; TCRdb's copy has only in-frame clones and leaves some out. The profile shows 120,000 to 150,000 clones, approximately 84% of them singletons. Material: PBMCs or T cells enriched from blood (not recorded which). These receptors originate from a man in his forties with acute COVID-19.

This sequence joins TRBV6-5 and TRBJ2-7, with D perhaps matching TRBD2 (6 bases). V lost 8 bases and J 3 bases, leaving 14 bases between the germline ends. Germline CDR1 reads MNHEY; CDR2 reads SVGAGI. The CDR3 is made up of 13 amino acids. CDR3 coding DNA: TGTGCCAGCTTTGGCGGGAAGGGCTACGAGCAGTACTTC. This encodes CASFGGKGYEQYF.

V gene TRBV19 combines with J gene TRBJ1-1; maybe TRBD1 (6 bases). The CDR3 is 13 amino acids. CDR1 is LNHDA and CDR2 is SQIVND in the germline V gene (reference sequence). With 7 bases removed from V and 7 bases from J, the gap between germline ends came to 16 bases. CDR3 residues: CASIGGGLIEAFF. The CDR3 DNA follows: TGTGCCAGTATAGGGGGGGGCTTGATTGAAGCTTTCTTT. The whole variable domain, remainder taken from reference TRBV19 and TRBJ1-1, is DGGITQSPKYLFRKEGQNVTLSCEQNLNHDAMYWYRQDPGQGLRLIYYSQIVNDFQKGDIAEGYSVSREKKESFPLTVTSAQKNPTAFYLCASIGGGLIEAFFGQGTRLTVV.

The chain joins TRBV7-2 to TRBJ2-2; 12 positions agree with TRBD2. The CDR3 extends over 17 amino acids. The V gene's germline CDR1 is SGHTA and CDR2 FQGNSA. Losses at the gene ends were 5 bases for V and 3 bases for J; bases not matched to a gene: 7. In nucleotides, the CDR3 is TGTGCCAGCAGCCTCCGACTAGCGGGGGCCGACACCGGGGAGCTGTTTTTT. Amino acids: CASSLRLAGADTGELFF.

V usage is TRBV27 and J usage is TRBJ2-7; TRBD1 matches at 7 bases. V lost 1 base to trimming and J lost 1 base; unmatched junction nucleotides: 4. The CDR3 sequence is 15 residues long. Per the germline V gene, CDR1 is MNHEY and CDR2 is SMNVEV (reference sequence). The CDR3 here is CASSLFGTVSYEQYF. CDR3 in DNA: TGTGCCAGCAGTTTATTTGGGACAGTTTCCTACGAGCAGTACTTC.

The CDR3 nucleotides are TGCGCCAGCAGCTCCGGACAGGTCCCAACCCAGTACTTC. This gives the protein CASSSGQVPTQYF. V and J are TRBV5-1 and TRBJ2-5; 7 bases line up with TRBD1. V shed 3 bases, J shed 8 bases, and the junction held 7 bases outside the gene matches. The CDR3 has 13 amino acids. In germline, CDR1 is SGHRS, CDR2 YFSETQ. Variable domain in full (rest from reference TRBV5-1 and TRBJ2-5): KAGVTQTPRYLIKTRGQQVTLSCSPISGHRSVSWYQQTPGQGLQFLFEYFSETQRNKGNFPGRFSGRQFSNSRSEMNVSTLELGDSALYLCASSSGQVPTQYFGPGTRLLVL.

CDR3: CASSFSQGSNTEAFF. The CDR3 bases are TGTGCCAGCAGTTTTTCACAGGGATCCAACACTGAAGCTTTCTTT. This chain joins TRBV6-5 and TRBJ1-1, with D tentatively TRBD1 (6 bases). Germline V gene data show CDR1 as MNHEY and CDR2 as SVGAGI. The CDR3 runs to 15 residues. V dropped 4 bases and J dropped 2 bases, with 14 bases sitting between them.

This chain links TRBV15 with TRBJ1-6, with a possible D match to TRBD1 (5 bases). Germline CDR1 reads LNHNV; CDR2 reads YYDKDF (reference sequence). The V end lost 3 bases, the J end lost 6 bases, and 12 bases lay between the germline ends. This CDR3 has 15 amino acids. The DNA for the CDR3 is TGTGCCACCAGCAGGACAGCCATAAGTAATTCACCCCTCCACTTT. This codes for CATSRTAISNSPLHF.

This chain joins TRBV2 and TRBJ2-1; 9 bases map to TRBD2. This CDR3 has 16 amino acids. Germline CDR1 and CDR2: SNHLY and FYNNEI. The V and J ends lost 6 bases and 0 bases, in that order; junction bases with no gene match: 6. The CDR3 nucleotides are TGTGCCAGCAGGACAGATAGCGGGAGCTCCTACAATGAGCAGTTCTTC. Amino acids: CASRTDSGSSYNEQFF.

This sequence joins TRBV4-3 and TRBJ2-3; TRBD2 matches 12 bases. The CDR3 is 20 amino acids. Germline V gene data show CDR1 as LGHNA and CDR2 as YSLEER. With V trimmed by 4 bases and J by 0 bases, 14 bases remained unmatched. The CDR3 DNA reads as TGCGCCAGCAGCCCGGAATGGACTAGCGGGGTCCTCTCTAGCACAGATACGCAGTATTTT. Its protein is CASSPEWTSGVLSSTDTQYF.

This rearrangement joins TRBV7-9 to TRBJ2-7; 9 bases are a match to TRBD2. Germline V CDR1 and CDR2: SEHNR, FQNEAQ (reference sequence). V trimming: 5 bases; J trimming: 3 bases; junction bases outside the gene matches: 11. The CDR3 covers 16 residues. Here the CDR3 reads CASSLIAGVSLYEQYF. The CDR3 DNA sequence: TGTGCCAGCAGCCTAATAGCGGGGGTGTCCCTCTACGAGCAGTACTTC.

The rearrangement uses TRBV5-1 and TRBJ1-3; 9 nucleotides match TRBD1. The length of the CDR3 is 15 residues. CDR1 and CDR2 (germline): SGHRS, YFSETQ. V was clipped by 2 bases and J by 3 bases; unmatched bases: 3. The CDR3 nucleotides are TGCGCCAGCAGCTTAAGGACAGGGGATGGAAACACCATATATTTT. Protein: CASSLRTGDGNTIYF.

The CDR3 spells CASSQDLRGRDGYTF. CDR3 nucleotide sequence: TGTGCCAGCAGCCAAGACCTCAGGGGGAGAGATGGCTACACCTTC. The V and J genes are TRBV14 and TRBJ1-2; 7 bases align to TRBD1. V trimming: 0 bases; J trimming: 6 bases; junction bases outside the gene matches: 7. The CDR3 is 15 amino acids. From germline, CDR1 is SGHDN and CDR2 FVKESK.

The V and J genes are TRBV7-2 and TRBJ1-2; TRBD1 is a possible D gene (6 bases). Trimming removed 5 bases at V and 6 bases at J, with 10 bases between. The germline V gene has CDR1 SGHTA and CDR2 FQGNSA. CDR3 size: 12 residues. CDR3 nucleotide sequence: TGTGCCAGCAGCGCAGGGGCAAATGGCTACACCTTC. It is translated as CASSAGANGYTF.

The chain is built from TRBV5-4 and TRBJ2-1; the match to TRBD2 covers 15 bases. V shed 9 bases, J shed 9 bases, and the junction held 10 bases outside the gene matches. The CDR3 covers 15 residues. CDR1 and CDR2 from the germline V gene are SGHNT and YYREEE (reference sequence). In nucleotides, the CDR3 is TGTGCCAATGGACTAGCGGGAGGGCCTAGGAGTGAGCAGTTCTTC. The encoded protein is CANGLAGGPRSEQFF. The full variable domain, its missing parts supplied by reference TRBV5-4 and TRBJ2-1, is ETGVTQSPTHLIKTRGQQVTLRCSSQSGHNTVSWYQQALGQGPQFIFQYYREEENGRGNFPPRFSGLQFPNYSSELNVNALELDDSALYLCANGLAGGPRSEQFFGPGTRLTVL.

In DNA, the CDR3 is TGTGCCAGCAGTTTCCAGGACAGGGGCTCACCCCTCCACTTT. Its protein is CASSFQDRGSPLHF. J is TRBJ1-6 and V is TRBV27, with TRBD1 identical over 9 bases. The CDR3 extends over 14 amino acids. V trimming: 3 bases; J trimming: 10 bases; junction bases outside the gene matches: 4. Germline CDR1 and CDR2: MNHEY and SMNVEV (reference sequence).

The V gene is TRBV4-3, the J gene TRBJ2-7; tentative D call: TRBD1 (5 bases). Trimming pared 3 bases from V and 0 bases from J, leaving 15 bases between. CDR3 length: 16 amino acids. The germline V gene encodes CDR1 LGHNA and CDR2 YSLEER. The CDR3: CASSQAFSQGSYEQYF. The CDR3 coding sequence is TGCGCCAGCAGCCAGGCCTTTTCGCAGGGCTCCTACGAGCAGTACTTC.

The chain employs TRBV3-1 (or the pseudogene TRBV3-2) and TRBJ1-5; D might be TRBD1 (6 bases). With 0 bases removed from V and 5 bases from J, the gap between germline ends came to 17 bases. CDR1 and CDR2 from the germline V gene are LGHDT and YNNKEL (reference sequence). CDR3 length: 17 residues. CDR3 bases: TGTGCCAGCAGCCAAGACTGTAAGGACAGTTGGGATCAGCCCCAGCATTTT. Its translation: CASSQDCKDSWDQPQHF.

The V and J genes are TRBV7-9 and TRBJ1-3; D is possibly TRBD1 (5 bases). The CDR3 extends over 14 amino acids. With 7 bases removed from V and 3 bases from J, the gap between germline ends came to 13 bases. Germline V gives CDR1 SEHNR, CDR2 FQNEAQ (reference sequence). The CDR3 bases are TGTGCCAGCAACAAGGCCAGGGATGGAAACACCATATATTTT. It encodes CASNKARDGNTIYF.

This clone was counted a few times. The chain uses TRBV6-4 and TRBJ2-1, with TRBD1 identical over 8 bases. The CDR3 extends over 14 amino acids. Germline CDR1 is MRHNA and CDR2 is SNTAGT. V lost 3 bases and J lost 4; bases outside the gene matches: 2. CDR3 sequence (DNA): TGTGCCAGCAGTGAACAGGGGGGATACAATGAGCAGTTCTTC. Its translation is CASSEQGGYNEQFF.

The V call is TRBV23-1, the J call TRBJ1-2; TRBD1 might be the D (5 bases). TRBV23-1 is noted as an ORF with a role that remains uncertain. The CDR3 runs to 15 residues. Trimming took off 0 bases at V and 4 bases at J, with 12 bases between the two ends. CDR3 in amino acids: CASSQSNRQPYGYTF. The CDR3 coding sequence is TGCGCCAGCAGTCAATCGAACAGGCAGCCCTATGGCTACACCTTC.

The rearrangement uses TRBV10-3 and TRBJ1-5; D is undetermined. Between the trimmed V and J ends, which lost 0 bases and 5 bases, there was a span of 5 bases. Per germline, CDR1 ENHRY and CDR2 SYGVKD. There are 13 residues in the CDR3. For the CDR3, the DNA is TGTGCCATCAGTGAGTCGGCGGATCAGCCCCAGCATTTT. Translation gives CAISESADQPQHF.

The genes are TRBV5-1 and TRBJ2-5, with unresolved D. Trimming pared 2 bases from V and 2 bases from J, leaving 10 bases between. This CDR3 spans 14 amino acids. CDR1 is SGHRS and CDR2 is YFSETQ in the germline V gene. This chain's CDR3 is CASSLPSLQETQYF. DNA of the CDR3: TGCGCCAGCAGCTTACCTAGTTTACAAGAGACCCAGTACTTC.

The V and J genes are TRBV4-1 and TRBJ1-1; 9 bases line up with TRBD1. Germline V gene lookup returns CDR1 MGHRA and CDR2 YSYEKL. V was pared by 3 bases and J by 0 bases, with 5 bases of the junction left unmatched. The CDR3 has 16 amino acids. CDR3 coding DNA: TGCGCCAGCAGCCACCGACAGGGGGTGCTGAACACTGAAGCTTTCTTT. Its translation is CASSHRQGVLNTEAFF.

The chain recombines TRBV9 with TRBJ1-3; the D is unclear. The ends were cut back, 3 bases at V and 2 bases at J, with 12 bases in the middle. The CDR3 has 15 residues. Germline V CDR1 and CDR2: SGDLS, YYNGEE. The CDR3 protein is CASSERGIPGNTIYF. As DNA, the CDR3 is TGTGCCAGCAGCGAGAGAGGGATACCTGGAAACACCATATATTTT.

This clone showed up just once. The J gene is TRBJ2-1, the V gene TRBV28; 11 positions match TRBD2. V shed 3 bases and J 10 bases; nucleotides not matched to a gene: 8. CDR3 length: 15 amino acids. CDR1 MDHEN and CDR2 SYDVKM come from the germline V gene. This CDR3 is CASSLYSGGAYEQFF. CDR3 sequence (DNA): TGTGCCAGCAGTTTGTATAGCGGGGGGGCCTACGAGCAGTTCTTC.

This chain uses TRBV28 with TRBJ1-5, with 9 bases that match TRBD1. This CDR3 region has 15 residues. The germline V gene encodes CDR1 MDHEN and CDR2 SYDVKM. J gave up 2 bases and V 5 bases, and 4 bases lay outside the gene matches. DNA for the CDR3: TGTGCCAGCAGTCCGCGGACAGGGGGCAATCAGCCCCAGCATTTT. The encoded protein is CASSPRTGGNQPQHF.